This entry lists 9 T cell receptor beta chains sequenced from one sample in a study of identical twins. TCRdb redid the calling of the 5' RACE reads with MiXCR, one entry per CDR3 protein. The sample has under 1 million distinct CDR3 sequences, approximately 13% seen once. This sample was also put to use in a study of yellow fever vaccine responses in identical twins.

Sequencing was done on a sample of PBMCs. Every receptor here comes from a woman aged 18-35 years in good health.

The V and J genes are TRBV29-1 and TRBJ1-6; 8 bases map to TRBD1. Germline-derived CDR1 and CDR2 are SQVTM and ANQGSEA. V gave up 6 bases and J gave up 10 bases; unmatched junction bases: 11. This CDR3 has 14 residues. CDR3 nucleotide sequence: TGCAGCGTGGATCGGACAGGGCGGTGGTCACCCCTCCACTTT. Protein product: CSVDRTGRWSPLHF.

This clonotype was counted only a few times. This chain connects TRBV3-1 to TRBJ2-5; TRBD1 is a possible D gene (5 bases). V was trimmed by 0 bases and J by 5 bases, leaving 16 bases between them. The CDR3 spans 16 residues. The germline V gene has CDR1 LGHDT and CDR2 YNNKEL (reference sequence). The CDR3 spells CASSQDPLGRAETQYF. DNA of the CDR3: TGTGCCAGCAGCCAAGATCCGCTCGGCAGGGCTGAGACCCAGTACTTC.

The rearrangement joins TRBV7-9 to TRBJ2-3; 10 bases agree with TRBD2. The CDR3 has 16 amino acids. From germline, CDR1 is SEHNR and CDR2 FQNEAQ (reference sequence). Unmatched junction bases numbered 3, after V lost 2 bases and J lost 1 base. In nucleotides, the CDR3 is TGTGCCAGCAGCTTAATTGGGACTAGCGGCACAGATACGCAGTATTTT. This encodes CASSLIGTSGTDTQYF.

This clonotype was counted between two and nine times. The chain joins TRBV7-9 to TRBJ2-1; D unresolved. CDR3 length equals 15 residues. V was shortened by 4 bases and J by 9 bases, with 19 bases between the two germline ends. From germline, CDR1 is SEHNR and CDR2 FQNEAQ (reference sequence). For the CDR3, the DNA is TGTGCCAGCAGCTCCCCTGGGCAGACCCTCGGTGAGCAGTTCTTC. Translating gives CASSSPGQTLGEQFF. The whole variable domain, filled in from reference TRBV7-9 and TRBJ2-1, reads DTGVSQNPRHKITKRGQNVTFRCDPISEHNRLYWYRQTLGQGPEFLTYFQNEAQLEKSRLLSDRFSAERPKGSFSTLEIQRTEQGDSAMYLCASSSPGQTLGEQFFGPGTRLTVL.

This clonotype was detected only once. The V call is TRBV6-6, the J call TRBJ2-7; perhaps D is TRBD1 or TRBD2 (5 bases each). This CDR3 comprises 13 residues. CDR1 MNHNY and CDR2 SVGAGI come from the germline V gene (reference sequence). Trimming stripped 6 bases from V and 5 bases from J, with 14 bases between. CDR3 loop: CASRGVNIDEQYV. DNA of the CDR3: TGTGCCAGCAGGGGGGTTAATATTGACGAGCAGTACGTC.

This clonotype appeared a few times. J is TRBJ2-5 and V is TRBV15; TRBD1 might be the D (6 bases). Germline assignment: CDR1 LNHNV and CDR2 YYDKDF (reference sequence). Trimming took 3 bases from V and 2 from J, leaving 10 bases between them. The length of the CDR3 is 14 residues. This CDR3 reads CATSSPGTQETQYF. In DNA form, the CDR3 reads TGTGCCACCAGCAGTCCCGGGACACAAGAGACCCAGTACTTC.

The chain uses TRBV10-3 and TRBJ2-7, with D maybe TRBD1 (5 bases). Deletions cut 6 bases from V and 5 bases from J, with 14 bases between. This CDR3 spans 13 amino acids. Germline-derived CDR1 and CDR2 are ENHRY and SYGVKD. The CDR3 DNA sequence: TGTGCCATCAGCCGACAGATTAATGACGAGCAGTACTTC. Protein sequence: CAISRQINDEQYF.

The rearrangement uses TRBV20-1 and TRBJ2-5, with 7 bases matching TRBD1. The CDR3 spans 13 residues. Germline V gene data show CDR1 as DFQATT and CDR2 as SNEGSKA (reference sequence). V shed 5 bases, J shed 5 bases, and the junction held 8 bases outside the gene matches. CDR3 bases: TGCAGTGCTGTACAGGGGTTCGGGGAGACCCAGTACTTC. Protein sequence: CSAVQGFGETQYF.

J is TRBJ2-6 and V is TRBV14; D is unresolved. Germline CDR1 reads SGHDN; CDR2 reads FVKESK. The CDR3 loop spans 16 amino acids. V was clipped by 2 bases and J by 0 bases, with 8 bases between them. CDR3 in DNA: TGTGCCAGCAGCCAACTCGTGAGCTCTGGGGCCAACGTCCTGACTTTC. Translated, it gives CASSQLVSSGANVLTF.